The clone carrying this TCR beta chain occurred many times. Antigen unknown. The repertoire was sequenced with immunoSEQ multiplex PCR; TCRdb's copy has only in-frame clones and lacks some. The sample offers about 44,000 clones and no singletons, the top ten holding roughly 2.3%. The data stem from a study of T cells after posttransplantation cyclophosphamide. General study results and limits: Tissue-infiltrating T cells from skin or gut overlapped little with blood T cells.

Sequenced: PBMCs. The TCR comes from a man aged 40-49 years in good health, CMV-negative, and a related stem cell transplant donor.

As DNA, the CDR3 is TGCGCCAGCAGGCTCCGGGACTTAGCCACAGATACGCAGTATTTT. Its protein is CASRLRDLATDTQYF. The chain joins TRBV5-1 to TRBJ2-3, with D possibly being TRBD2 (6 bases). The CDR3 has 15 residues. Germline V CDR1 and CDR2: SGHRS, YFSETQ. V lost 5 bases and J 2 bases, leaving 15 bases between the germline ends.